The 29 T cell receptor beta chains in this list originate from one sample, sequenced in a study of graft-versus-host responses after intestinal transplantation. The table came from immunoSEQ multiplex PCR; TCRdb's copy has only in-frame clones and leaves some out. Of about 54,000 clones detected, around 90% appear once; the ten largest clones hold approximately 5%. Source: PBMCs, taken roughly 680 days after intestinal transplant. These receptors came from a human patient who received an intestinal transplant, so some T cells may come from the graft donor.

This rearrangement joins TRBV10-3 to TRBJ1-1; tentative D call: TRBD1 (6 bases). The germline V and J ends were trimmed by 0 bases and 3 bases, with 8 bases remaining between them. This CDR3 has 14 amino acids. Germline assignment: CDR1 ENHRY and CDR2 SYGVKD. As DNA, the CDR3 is TGTGCCATCAGTGAGTCGGGGGGCTACACTGAAGCTTTCTTT. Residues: CAISESGGYTEAFF.

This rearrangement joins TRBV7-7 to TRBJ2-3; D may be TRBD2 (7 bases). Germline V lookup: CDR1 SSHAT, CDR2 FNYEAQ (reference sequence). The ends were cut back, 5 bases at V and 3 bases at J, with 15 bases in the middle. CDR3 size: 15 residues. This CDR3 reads CASSLGGGGTDTQYF. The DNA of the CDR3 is TGTGCCAGCAGCCTCGGGGGAGGGGGGACAGATACGCAGTATTTT.

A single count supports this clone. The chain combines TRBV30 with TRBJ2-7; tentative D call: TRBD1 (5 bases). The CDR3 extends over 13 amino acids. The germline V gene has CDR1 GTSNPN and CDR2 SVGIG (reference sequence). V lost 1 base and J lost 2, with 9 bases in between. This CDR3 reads CAWSGDSTYEQYF. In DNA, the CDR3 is TGTGCCTGGAGTGGAGACAGTACCTACGAGCAGTACTTC.

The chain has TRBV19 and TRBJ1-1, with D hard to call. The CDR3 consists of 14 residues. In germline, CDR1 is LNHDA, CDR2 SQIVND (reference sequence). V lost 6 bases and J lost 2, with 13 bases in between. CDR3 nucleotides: TGTGCCAGTAGCTTAAACCAGCCAAACACTGAAGCTTTCTTT. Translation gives CASSLNQPNTEAFF.

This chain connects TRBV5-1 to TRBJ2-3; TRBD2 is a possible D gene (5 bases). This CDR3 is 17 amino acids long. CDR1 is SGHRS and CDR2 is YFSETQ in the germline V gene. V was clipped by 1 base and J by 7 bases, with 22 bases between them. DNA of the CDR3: TGCGCCAGCAGCTTGAACGAGGTGGGAGCGACGGGGAATACGCAGTATTTT. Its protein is CASSLNEVGATGNTQYF.

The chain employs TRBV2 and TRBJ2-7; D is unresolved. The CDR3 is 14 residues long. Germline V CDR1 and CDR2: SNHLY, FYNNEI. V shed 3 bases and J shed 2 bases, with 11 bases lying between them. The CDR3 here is CASSDGRLTYEQYF. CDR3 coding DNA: TGTGCCAGCAGTGACGGCAGGTTGACCTACGAGCAGTACTTC.

The CDR3 sequence is CASSVAGRGEINEQFF. The CDR3 DNA reads TGTGCCAGCAGCGTAGCGGGGCGGGGGGAGATTAATGAGCAGTTCTTC. This chain connects TRBV9 to TRBJ2-1, with 8 bases matching TRBD2. The CDR3 contains 16 residues. J lost 7 bases, V lost 0 bases, and 9 bases had no gene match. In germline, CDR1 is SGDLS, CDR2 YYNGEE.

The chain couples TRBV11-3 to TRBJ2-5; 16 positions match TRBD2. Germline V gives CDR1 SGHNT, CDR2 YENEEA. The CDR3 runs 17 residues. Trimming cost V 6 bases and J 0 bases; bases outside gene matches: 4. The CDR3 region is CASRGTSGGANQETQYF. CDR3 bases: TGTGCCAGCAGAGGGACTAGCGGGGGGGCGAACCAAGAGACCCAGTACTTC.

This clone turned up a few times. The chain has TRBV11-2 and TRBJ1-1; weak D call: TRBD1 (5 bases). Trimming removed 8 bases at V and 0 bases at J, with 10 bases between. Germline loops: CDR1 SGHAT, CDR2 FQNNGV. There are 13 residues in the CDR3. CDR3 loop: CASGNRLNTEAFF. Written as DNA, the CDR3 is TGTGCCAGCGGTAACAGGCTGAACACTGAAGCTTTCTTT.

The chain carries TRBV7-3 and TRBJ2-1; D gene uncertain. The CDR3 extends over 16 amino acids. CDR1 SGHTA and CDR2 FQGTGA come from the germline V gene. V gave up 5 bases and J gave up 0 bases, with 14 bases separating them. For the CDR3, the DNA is TGTGCCAGCAGCCAAGGGCACGGAACCTCCTACAATGAGCAGTTCTTC. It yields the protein CASSQGHGTSYNEQFF.

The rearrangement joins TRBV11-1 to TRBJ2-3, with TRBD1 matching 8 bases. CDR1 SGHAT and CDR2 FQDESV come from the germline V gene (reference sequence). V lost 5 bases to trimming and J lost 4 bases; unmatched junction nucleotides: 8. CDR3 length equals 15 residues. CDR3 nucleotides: TGTGCCAGCAGCCCCGGACAGGGTGGGGCAGATACGCAGTATTTT. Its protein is CASSPGQGGADTQYF.

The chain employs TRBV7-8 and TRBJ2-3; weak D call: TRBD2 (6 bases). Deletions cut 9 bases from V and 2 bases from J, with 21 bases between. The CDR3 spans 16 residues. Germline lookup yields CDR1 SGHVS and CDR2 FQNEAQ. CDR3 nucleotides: TGTGCCAGTAGCATAGCAGGCGGGGCGCTCACAGATACGCAGTATTTT. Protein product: CASSIAGGALTDTQYF.

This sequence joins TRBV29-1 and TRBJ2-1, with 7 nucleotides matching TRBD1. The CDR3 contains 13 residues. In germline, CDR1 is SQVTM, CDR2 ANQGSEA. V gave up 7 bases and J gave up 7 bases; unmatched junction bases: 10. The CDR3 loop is CSAPQGSGNEQFF. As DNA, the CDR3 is TGCAGCGCACCACAGGGGTCTGGAAATGAGCAGTTCTTC.

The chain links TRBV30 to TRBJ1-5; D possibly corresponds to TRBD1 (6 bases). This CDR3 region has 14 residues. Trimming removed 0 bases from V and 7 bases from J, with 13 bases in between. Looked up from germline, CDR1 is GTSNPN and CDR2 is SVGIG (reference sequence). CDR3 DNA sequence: TGTGCCTGGAGTGTACTCAGGGGCCGACAGCCCCAGCATTTT. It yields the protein CAWSVLRGRQPQHF.

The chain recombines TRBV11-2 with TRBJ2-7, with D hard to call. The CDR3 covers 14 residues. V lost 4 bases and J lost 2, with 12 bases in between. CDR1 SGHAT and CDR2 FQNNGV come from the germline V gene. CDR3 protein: CASSWVIPPYEQYF. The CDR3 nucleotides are TGTGCCAGCAGCTGGGTAATACCGCCCTACGAGCAGTACTTC.

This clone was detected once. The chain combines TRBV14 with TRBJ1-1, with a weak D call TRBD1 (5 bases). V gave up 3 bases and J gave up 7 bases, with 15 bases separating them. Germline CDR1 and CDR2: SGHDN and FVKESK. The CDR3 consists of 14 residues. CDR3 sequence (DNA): TGTGCCAGCAGCCAGCCCGGGGCGAAGAGTGAAGCTTTCTTT. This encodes CASSQPGAKSEAFF.

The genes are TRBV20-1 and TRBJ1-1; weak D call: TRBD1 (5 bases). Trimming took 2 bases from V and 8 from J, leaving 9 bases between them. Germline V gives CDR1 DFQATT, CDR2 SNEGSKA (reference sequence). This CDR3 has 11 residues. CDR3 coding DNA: TGCAGTGCTAGATCCTCAGGGGAAGCTTTCTTT. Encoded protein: CSARSSGEAFF.

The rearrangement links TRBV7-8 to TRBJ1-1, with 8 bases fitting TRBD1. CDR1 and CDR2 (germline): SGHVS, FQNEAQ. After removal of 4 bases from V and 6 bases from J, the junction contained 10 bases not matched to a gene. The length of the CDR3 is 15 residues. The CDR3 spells CASSSVGQGLAEAFF. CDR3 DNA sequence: TGTGCCAGCAGCTCCGTCGGACAGGGTCTGGCTGAAGCTTTCTTT.

CDR3 DNA: TGTGCCTGGAGTGTACACAGGGACATTCAGTACTTC. This encodes CAWSVHRDIQYF. The chain is built from TRBV30 and TRBJ2-4, with D perhaps TRBD1 (6 bases). Germline assignment: CDR1 GTSNPN and CDR2 SVGIG (reference sequence). This CDR3 spans 12 amino acids. V was trimmed by 0 bases and J by 8 bases, leaving 8 bases between them.

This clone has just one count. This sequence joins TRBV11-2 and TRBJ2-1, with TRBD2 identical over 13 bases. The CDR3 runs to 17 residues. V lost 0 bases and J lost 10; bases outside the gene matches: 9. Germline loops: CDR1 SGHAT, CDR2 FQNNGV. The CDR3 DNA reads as TGTGCCAGCAGCTTAGAACTAGCGGGGGGGTTCTCAGGAGAGCAGTTCTTC. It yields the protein CASSLELAGGFSGEQFF.

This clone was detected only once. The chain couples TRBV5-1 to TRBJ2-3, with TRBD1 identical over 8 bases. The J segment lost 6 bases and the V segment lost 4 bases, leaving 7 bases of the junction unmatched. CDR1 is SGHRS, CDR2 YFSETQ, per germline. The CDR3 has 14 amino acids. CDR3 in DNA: TGCGCCAGCAGCCCGAGGACAGGGACCGATACGCAGTATTTT. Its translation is CASSPRTGTDTQYF.

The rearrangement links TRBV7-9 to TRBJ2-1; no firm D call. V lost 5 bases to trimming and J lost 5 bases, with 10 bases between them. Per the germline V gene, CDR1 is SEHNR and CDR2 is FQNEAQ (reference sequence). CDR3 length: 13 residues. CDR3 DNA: TGTGCCAGCAGCCCCCGGCTTGACAATGAGCAGTTCTTC. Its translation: CASSPRLDNEQFF. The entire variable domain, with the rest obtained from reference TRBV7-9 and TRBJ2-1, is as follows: DTGVSQNPRHKITKRGQNVTFRCDPISEHNRLYWYRQTLGQGPEFLTYFQNEAQLEKSRLLSDRFSAERPKGSFSTLEIQRTEQGDSAMYLCASSPRLDNEQFFGPGTRLTVL.

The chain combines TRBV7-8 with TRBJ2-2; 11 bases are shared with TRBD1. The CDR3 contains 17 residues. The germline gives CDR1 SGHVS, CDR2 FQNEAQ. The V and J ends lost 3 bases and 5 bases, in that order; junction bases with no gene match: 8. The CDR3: CASSLRDRGRLTGELFF. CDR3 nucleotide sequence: TGTGCCAGCAGCTTGAGGGACAGGGGGAGATTGACCGGGGAGCTGTTTTTT.

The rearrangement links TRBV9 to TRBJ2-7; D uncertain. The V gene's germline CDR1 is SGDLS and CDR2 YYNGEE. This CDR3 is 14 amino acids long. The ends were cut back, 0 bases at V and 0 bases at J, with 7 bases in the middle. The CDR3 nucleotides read TGTGCCAGCAGCGTAGTTGGGGACTCCTACGAGCAGTACTTC. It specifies CASSVVGDSYEQYF.

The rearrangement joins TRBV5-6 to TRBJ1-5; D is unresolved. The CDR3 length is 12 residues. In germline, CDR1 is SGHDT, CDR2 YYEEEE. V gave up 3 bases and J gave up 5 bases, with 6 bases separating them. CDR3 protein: CASSSVDQPQHF. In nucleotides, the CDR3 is TGTGCCAGCAGCTCTGTCGATCAGCCCCAGCATTTT.

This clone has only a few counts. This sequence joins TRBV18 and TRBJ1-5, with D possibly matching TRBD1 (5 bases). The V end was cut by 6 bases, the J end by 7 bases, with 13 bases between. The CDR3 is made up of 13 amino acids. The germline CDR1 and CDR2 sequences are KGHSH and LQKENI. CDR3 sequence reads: CASSPGGGQPQHF. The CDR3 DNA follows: TGTGCCAGCTCGCCGGGGGGTGGGCAGCCCCAGCATTTT.

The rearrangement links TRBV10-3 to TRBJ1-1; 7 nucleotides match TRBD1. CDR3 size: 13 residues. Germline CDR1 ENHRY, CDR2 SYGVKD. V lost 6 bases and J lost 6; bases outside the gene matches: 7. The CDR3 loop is CAIRADREPEAFF. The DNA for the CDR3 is TGTGCCATCAGAGCCGACAGGGAGCCTGAAGCTTTCTTT.

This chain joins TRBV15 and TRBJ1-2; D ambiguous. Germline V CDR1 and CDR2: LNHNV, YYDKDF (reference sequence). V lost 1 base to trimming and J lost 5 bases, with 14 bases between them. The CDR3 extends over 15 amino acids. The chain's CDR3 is CATSRGLSAEYGYTF. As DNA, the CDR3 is TGTGCCACCAGCAGAGGACTGTCGGCAGAATATGGCTACACCTTC. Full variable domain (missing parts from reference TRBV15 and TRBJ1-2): DAMVIQNPRYQVTQFGKPVTLSCSQTLNHNVMYWYQQKSSQAPKLLFHYYDKDFNNEADTPDNFQSRRPNTSFCFLDIRSPGLGDTAMYLCATSRGLSAEYGYTFGSGTRLTVV.

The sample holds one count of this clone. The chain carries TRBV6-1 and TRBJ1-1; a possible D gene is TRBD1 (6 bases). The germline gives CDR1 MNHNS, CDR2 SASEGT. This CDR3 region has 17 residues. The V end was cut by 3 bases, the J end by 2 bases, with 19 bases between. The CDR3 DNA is TGTGCCAGCAGTGACGACGGTCGGCAGGGGATAAACACTGAAGCTTTCTTT. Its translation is CASSDDGRQGINTEAFF.